The entry below describes one TCR beta chain. Its specificity is not known. The entry originates in a study of cytomegalovirus exposure and HLA in healthy donors. General observations from the study: Later analysis found that TCR beta chains associated with HLA were more clonally expanded than other, equally common chains.

PCR involved 60 Vbeta and 13 Jbeta primers. Original methodology: About 83 million unique TCR beta chains, 10 million to 14 million shared, were counted in a later analysis. Clones were sequenced by immunoSEQ multiplex PCR, and TCRdb holds only the in-frame ones, with some missing. V and J calls and clone size come straight from that table; D and trimming were deduced from the DNA. The sample has around 120,000 clones; 70% to 80% are singletons. The CDR3 is made up of 16 amino acids. V lost 3 bases and J 0 bases, leaving 12 bases between the germline ends. Germline-derived CDR1 and CDR2 are MNHEY and SMNVEV (reference sequence).

The chain combines TRBV27 with TRBJ2-1, with D uncertain. The sample was PBMCs. This clonotype was obtained from a man younger than 40 in good health and CMV-seronegative. The CDR3 nucleotides read TGTGCCAGCAGTTTGGGCACCGAGAGCTCCTACAATGAGCAGTTCTTC. This codes for CASSLGTESSYNEQFF.